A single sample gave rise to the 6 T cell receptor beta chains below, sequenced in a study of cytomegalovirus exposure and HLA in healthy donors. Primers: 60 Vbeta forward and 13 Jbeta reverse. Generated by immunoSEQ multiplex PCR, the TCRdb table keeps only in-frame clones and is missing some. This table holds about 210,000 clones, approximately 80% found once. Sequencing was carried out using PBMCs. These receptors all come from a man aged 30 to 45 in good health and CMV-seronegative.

CDR3 in amino acids: CASSLVHGPYSNQPQHF. The CDR3 DNA reads as TGTGCCAGCAGCTTAGTCCATGGCCCGTATAGCAATCAGCCCCAGCATTTT. This sequence joins TRBV7-9 and TRBJ1-5; no clear D gene. Trimming took 1 base from V and 0 from J, leaving 13 bases between them. The germline V gene encodes CDR1 SEHNR and CDR2 FQNEAQ (reference sequence). CDR3 length equals 17 residues.

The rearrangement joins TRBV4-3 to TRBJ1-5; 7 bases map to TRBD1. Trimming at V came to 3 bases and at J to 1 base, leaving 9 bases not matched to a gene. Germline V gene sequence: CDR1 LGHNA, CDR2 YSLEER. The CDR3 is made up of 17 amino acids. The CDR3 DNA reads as TGCGCCAGCAGCCAGGACGTGACAGGGACGAGCAATCAGCCCCAGCATTTT. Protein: CASSQDVTGTSNQPQHF.

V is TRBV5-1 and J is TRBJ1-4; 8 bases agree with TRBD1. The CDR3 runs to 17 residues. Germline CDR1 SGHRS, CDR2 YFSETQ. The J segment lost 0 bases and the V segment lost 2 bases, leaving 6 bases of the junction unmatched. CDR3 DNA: TGCGCCAGCAGCTTTTATGGACAGGGAACAACTAATGAAAAACTGTTTTTT. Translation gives CASSFYGQGTTNEKLFF.

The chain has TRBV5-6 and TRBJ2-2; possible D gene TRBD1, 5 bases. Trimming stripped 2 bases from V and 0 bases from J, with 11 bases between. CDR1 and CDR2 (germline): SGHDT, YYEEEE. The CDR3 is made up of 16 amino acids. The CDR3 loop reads CASSFADRSNTGELFF. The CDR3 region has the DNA TGTGCCAGCAGCTTTGCCGACAGATCGAACACCGGGGAGCTGTTTTTT.

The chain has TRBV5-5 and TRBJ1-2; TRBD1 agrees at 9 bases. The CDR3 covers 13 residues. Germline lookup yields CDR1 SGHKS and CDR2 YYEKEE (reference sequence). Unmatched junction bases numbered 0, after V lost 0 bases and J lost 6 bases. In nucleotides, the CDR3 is TGTGCCAGCAGCTTGGGGACAGGGGATGGCTACACCTTC. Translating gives CASSLGTGDGYTF.

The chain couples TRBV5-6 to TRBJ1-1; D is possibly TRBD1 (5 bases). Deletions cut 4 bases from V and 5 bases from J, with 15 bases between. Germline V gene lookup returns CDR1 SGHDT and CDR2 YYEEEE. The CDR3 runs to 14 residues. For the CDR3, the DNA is TGTGCCAGCAGCCCGGCGGGGCATCTTACTGAAGCTTTCTTT. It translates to CASSPAGHLTEAFF.